The 9 T cell receptor beta chains below all came from one sample that was sequenced in a study of T cells after somatic rescue of genetic block. TCRdb keeps only in-frame clones here, not all; method: immunoSEQ multiplex PCR. This sample has roughly 70,000 clones, with about 92% found just once. Specimen: peripheral blood mononuclear cells (PBMCs). All receptors come from a man in his forties.

This chain joins TRBV10-3 and TRBJ2-7, with D possibly called TRBD1 or TRBD2 (5 bases each). The CDR3 loop spans 14 amino acids. Germline V gene lookup returns CDR1 ENHRY and CDR2 SYGVKD. Trimming cost V 6 bases and J 6 bases, with 18 bases left between them. The CDR3 protein is CAIRTSTGGGEQYF. CDR3 bases: TGTGCCATCAGAACTAGTACAGGCGGCGGCGAGCAGTACTTC.

The rearrangement links TRBV18 to TRBJ2-7; D is possibly TRBD2 (5 bases). This CDR3 region has 13 residues. V lost 2 bases and J lost 2, with 7 bases in between. Germline V gene lookup returns CDR1 KGHSH and CDR2 LQKENI. CDR3 amino acids: CASSPEGAYEQYF. The CDR3 region has the DNA TGTGCCAGCTCACCAGAGGGAGCCTACGAGCAGTACTTC. Full variable domain (remainder filled in from reference TRBV18 and TRBJ2-7): NAGVMQNPRHLVRRRGQEARLRCSPMKGHSHVYWYRQLPEEGLKFMVYLQKENIIDESGMPKERFSAEFPKEGPSILRIQQVVRGDSAAYFCASSPEGAYEQYFGPGTRLTVT.

This chain uses TRBV19 with TRBJ2-3, with TRBD1 identical over 7 bases. J lost 2 bases, V lost 8 bases, and 7 bases had no gene match. The CDR3 is 14 residues long. CDR1 LNHDA and CDR2 SQIVND come from the germline V gene (reference sequence). CDR3 residues: CASDDRVYTDTQYF. The CDR3 DNA reads as TGTGCCAGTGACGACAGGGTATACACAGATACGCAGTATTTT.

This chain joins TRBV7-9 and TRBJ1-1; possible D gene TRBD1, 5 bases. This CDR3 is built from 14 residues. Germline lookup yields CDR1 SEHNR and CDR2 FQNEAQ (reference sequence). Trimming cost V 7 bases and J 2 bases, with 14 bases left between them. This CDR3 reads CASTETGVNTEAFF. Here the CDR3 DNA reads TGTGCCAGCACCGAGACGGGGGTTAACACTGAAGCTTTCTTT.

The V call is TRBV11-3, the J call TRBJ2-7, with 8 bases lining up with TRBD2. The germline gives CDR1 SGHNT, CDR2 YENEEA. The CDR3 is made up of 15 amino acids. V lost 0 bases to trimming and J lost 0 bases; unmatched junction nucleotides: 1. The CDR3, as DNA: TGTGCCAGCAGCTTAGAAAGCGGGGGCTCCTACGAGCAGTACTTC. Translation gives CASSLESGGSYEQYF.

The V gene is TRBV18, the J gene TRBJ2-1; D uncertain. CDR1 and CDR2 from the germline V gene are KGHSH and LQKENI. The CDR3 is 14 amino acids. Between the trimmed V and J ends, which lost 3 bases and 4 bases, there was a span of 10 bases. The CDR3 loop reads CASSPGNRYNEQFF. The CDR3, as DNA: TGTGCCAGCTCACCGGGCAACAGATACAATGAGCAGTTCTTC.

This clone was recorded once. This rearrangement joins TRBV7-9 to TRBJ2-7; 10 positions agree with TRBD2. The CDR3 has 15 residues. The V and J ends lost 4 bases and 6 bases, in that order; junction bases with no gene match: 9. The germline gives CDR1 SEHNR, CDR2 FQNEAQ (reference sequence). Here the CDR3 DNA reads TGTGCCAGCAGCTATCTAGCGGGAGACGTTTTCGAGCAGTACTTC. Translating it yields CASSYLAGDVFEQYF.

On this clone: A read error may account for a junction end that differs from germline. The chain has TRBV30 and TRBJ1-2; D not resolved. CDR3 size: 10 residues. The V gene's germline CDR1 is GTSNPN and CDR2 SVGIG (reference sequence). CDR3 sequence (DNA): TGTGCCTGGAGTGTAGTCGGCTCGGCCTTC. Its translation: CAWSVVGSAF.

CDR3 sequence: CASSLGAGLQETQYF. The CDR3 region has the DNA TGTGCCAGCAGCTTAGGCGCAGGGCTACAAGAGACCCAGTACTTC. The chain is built from TRBV11-2 and TRBJ2-5, with D maybe TRBD1 (5 bases). Trimming took off 1 base at V and 2 bases at J, with 11 bases between the two ends. CDR1 is SGHAT, CDR2 FQNNGV, per germline. This CDR3 region has 15 residues.